This record looks at one TCR beta chain sequence and its context. Its antigen is still unknown. Per-base quality was not reported, and no clone a single base away is much larger than it. Libraries were built with 5' RACE. TCRdb shows the sequencer as Illumina HiSeq 2000. Template switching added a universal primer binding site, and the final cDNA carried a unique molecular identifier that allowed TCR cDNA molecules to be counted accurately. First-strand cDNA for TCR alpha and beta chains was synthesized from specific primers in the conserved constant-segment region. Each cDNA library was double barcoded, with a SMART-Mk sample barcode plus Illumina barcodes, to control for contamination. Two successive PCR steps introduced TruSeq adapter sequences along with Illumina sample barcodes. TCR alpha and beta cDNA libraries were sequenced on the Illumina HiSeq platform with custom primers. The study's own analysis went as follows. MiGEC processed the raw reads to extract unique molecular identifiers, while MiXCR was used to determine the CDR3 positions. For each individual, recombination models were inferred using an EM algorithm with the repgenHMM and IGoR tools. The tcR package in R was used for shared clonotype analysis, with sharing normalized by the product of cloneset sizes. To study raw recombination without the effects of thymic and clonal selection, out-of-frame nonproductive sequences were analyzed. Starting from the raw public reads, TCRdb applied fastp trimming at Q25, assembled clones with MiXCR and retained in-frame beta chains. Under each unique CDR3 protein, matching rows form one entry showing the most common genes and DNA. TCRdb, rather than the study authors, made the V and J calls. This sample has around 220,000 distinct CDR3 sequences in its table, and approximately 10% of those were observed once. The ten largest make up about 9.1% of the sample.

These data come from a study of identical twins (dated by TCRdb to the mid-2010s). As for the study more broadly: The study deep-sequenced TCR alpha and beta repertoires from monozygotic twins, unrelated adults of various ages and cord blood to test whether fetal clonotypes persist. To rule out contamination, replicate twin experiments were performed at different times with different library preparation protocols. Results and caveats for the whole study, not just this receptor: Compared with coincidental sharing between unrelated individuals, an excess of low generation-probability sequences was observed among out-of-frame TCR alpha sequences shared between twins. Fewer insertions were carried by abundant cord blood beta clonotypes, a similar but weaker trend appeared in young adult naive repertoires, and no such trend appeared in memory repertoires. In monozygotic twins, out-of-frame TCR alpha sharing was systematically underestimated by recombination models, although the models agreed with sharing between unrelated individuals. The excess sharing between twins in beta out-of-frame sequences was weaker because fewer shared sequences reduced the signal-to-noise ratio. Because the same donors could not be followed over many years, the conclusions depended on cross-sectional statistical analysis. Zero-insertion analyses could be partly confounded by invariant T cells such as MAIT and iNKT, although diverse VJ usage argued against such confounding for most clonotypes.

Every donor was a healthy Caucasian. Miltenyi CD45RO+ enrichment and human naive T-cell isolation kits were used to isolate memory (CD45RO+) and naive T cells from PBMC. The CDR3 holds 13 amino acids from the cysteine to the phenylalanine. The read is trimmed to its CDR3 DNA, 39 bases read in frame from base 1. The germline V gene yields WSHSY for CDR1 and SAAADI for CDR2. Here V drops 6 bases and J drops 8 bases, and the junction holds 4 bases not matched to any gene. Material: memory T cells sorted from blood. This specimen's cell subset or site label, per the study, means: CD45RO+ enriched T cells. The rearrangement combines TRBV10-2 with TRBJ1-5, with 10 bases in between that match TRBD1. This TCR derives from a middle-aged man in good health. The DNA reads as follows: TGCGCCAGCAGAGGACAGGGGGGGGAGCCCCAGCATTTT. This encodes CASRGQGGEPQHF.